This note documents a single T cell receptor beta chain sequence. Its target is unknown. CDR3 and TCR beta VDJ profiling relied on a genomic DNA template. One entry per CDR3 protein, called by TCRdb with MiXCR from the reads. Of some 150,000 distinct CDR3 sequences in the sample, around two fifths were seen once. The data are from a study of CD8+CD57+ T cells in acquired aplastic anemia. Study context: DNA recovered from sorted CD4+ and CD8+ cells had a mean of approximately 3.5 ug. CD4+ reads averaged around 9.9 million in healthy donors. Study results and limitations: Patients and controls turned out to have twenty-nine CD8+ CDR3 sequences in common.

The sample consisted of sorted CD4+, CD8+, or CD8+CD57+ T cells (not recorded which) from PBMCs. This receptor was identified in a human donor in good health, serving as a control.

Here the CDR3 reads CASSRGRQVAYEQYF. The CDR3 nucleotides read TGTGCCAGTAGTAGAGGGCGGCAGGTGGCCTACGAGCAGTACTTC. The chain joins TRBV19 to TRBJ2-7; weak D call: TRBD2 (5 bases). Germline V gene sequence: CDR1 LNHDA, CDR2 SQIVND (reference sequence). Trimming removed 4 bases at V and 2 bases at J, with 15 bases between. CDR3 length equals 15 residues.